This T cell receptor (beta chain) stems from a study of T cell responses to AZD1222 COVID-19 vaccine. Study outcomes and limitations: Among spike-specific TCRs, nearly half reportedly target unmutated variant regions. Elevations in Spike-specific TCR breadth and depth followed administration of two AZD1222 doses.

Profiling relied on immunoSEQ multiplex PCR, and the TCRdb table lists in-frame clones only, not all of them. This table has 150,000 to 200,000 clones, 80% to 90% appearing once. This clone was seen once. What it binds is not known. The V segment lost 0 bases and the J segment 9 bases; nucleotides outside the gene matches: 10. This CDR3 spans 17 amino acids. The germline V gene has CDR1 SGDLS and CDR2 YYNGEE. The TCR comes from an adult in good health. This specimen consisted of peripheral blood, obtained on day 0 of AZD1222 vaccination. The V gene is TRBV9, the J gene TRBJ2-1; 12 bases agree with TRBD2. CDR3 amino acids: CASSVVVTSGSPREQFF. As DNA, the CDR3 is TGTGCCAGCAGCGTAGTGGTGACTAGCGGGAGTCCGCGTGAGCAGTTCTTC.